The 30 T cell receptor beta chains below all came from one sample that was sequenced in a study of T cell clones after liver transplantation. Sequencing used immunoSEQ multiplex PCR; TCRdb keeps in-frame clones, though not all of them. There are 75,000 to 95,000 clones in the sample; roughly 84% occur only once, and around 2.2% lies in the top ten. The specimen comprised CD4+ T cells from blood, sampled less than 50 months after liver transplant. The receptors shown here come from a human patient who received a liver transplant. Part of the T cell pool may stem from the graft donor.

V usage is TRBV19 and J usage is TRBJ2-3; 10 bases line up with TRBD1. J was trimmed by 6 bases and V by 4 bases; bases with no gene match: 7. The germline V gene has CDR1 LNHDA and CDR2 SQIVND (reference sequence). The CDR3 length is 15 residues. CDR3 nucleotide sequence: TGTGCCAGTAGTAACTACCGGGACAGGGGTGATACGCAGTATTTT. This translates into CASSNYRDRGDTQYF.

This chain links TRBV4-3 with TRBJ1-2; D gene ambiguous. V was clipped by 10 bases and J by 8 bases, with 8 bases between them. There are 9 residues in the CDR3. Germline CDR1 reads LGHNA; CDR2 reads YSLEER. In DNA form, the CDR3 reads TGCGCCAAACCCGGCGGCTACACCTTC. Amino acids: CAKPGGYTF.

V usage is TRBV10-3 and J usage is TRBJ1-6; no clear D. CDR3 length: 16 amino acids. The germline V and J ends were trimmed by 8 bases and 0 bases, with 14 bases remaining between them. Germline-derived CDR1 and CDR2 are ENHRY and SYGVKD. CDR3 protein: CAISGGGSSYNSPLHF. In DNA, the CDR3 is TGTGCCATCTCTGGTGGCGGGAGCTCCTATAATTCACCCCTCCACTTT.

The V and J genes are TRBV6-1 and TRBJ1-1, with D uncertain. This CDR3 has 15 amino acids. The germline V gene encodes CDR1 MNHNS and CDR2 SASEGT. Deletions cut 4 bases from V and 1 base from J, with 13 bases between. The CDR3 here is CASSGTVGRNTEAFF. As DNA, the CDR3 is TGTGCCAGCAGTGGGACCGTTGGTAGGAACACTGAAGCTTTCTTT.

The chain employs TRBV11-2 and TRBJ1-4, with D tentatively TRBD1 (5 bases). The CDR3 has 15 residues. Trimming cost V 1 base and J 7 bases, with 13 bases left between them. CDR1 is SGHAT and CDR2 is FQNNGV in the germline V gene. DNA for the CDR3: TGTGCCAGCAGCTTAGTTGGGGGGGAGGCTGAAAAACTGTTTTTT. This sequence encodes CASSLVGGEAEKLFF.

The rearrangement links TRBV9 to TRBJ1-3; D might be TRBD1 (6 bases). The CDR3 extends over 15 amino acids. V dropped 0 bases and J dropped 4 bases, with 11 bases sitting between them. The germline CDR1 and CDR2 sequences are SGDLS and YYNGEE. Here the CDR3 reads CASSVDRAYGNTIYF. The CDR3 DNA sequence: TGTGCCAGCAGCGTAGACAGGGCTTACGGAAACACCATATATTTT. Together with reference TRBV9 and TRBJ1-3, the CDR3 gives the full variable domain: DSGVTQTPKHLITATGQRVTLRCSPRSGDLSVYWYQQSLDQGLQFLIQYYNGEERAKGNILERFSAQQFPDLHSELNLSSLELGDSALYFCASSVDRAYGNTIYFGEGSWLTVV.

V usage is TRBV7-2 and J usage is TRBJ1-5; D might be TRBD1 (6 bases). The CDR3 length is 15 residues. Trimming took 3 bases from V and 3 from J, leaving 12 bases between them. Germline CDR1 and CDR2: SGHTA and FQGNSA. The CDR3 loop reads CASSLGGRNNQPQHF. The CDR3, as DNA: TGTGCCAGCAGCTTGGGGGGGCGAAACAATCAGCCCCAGCATTTT. Drawing the rest from reference TRBV7-2 and TRBJ1-5, the complete variable domain is GAGVSQSPSNKVTEKGKDVELRCDPISGHTALYWYRQSLGQGLEFLIYFQGNSAPDKSGLPSDRFSAERTGGSVSTLTIQRTQQEDSAVYLCASSLGGRNNQPQHFGDGTRLSIL.

This chain joins TRBV6-5 and TRBJ2-7; 9 bases are a match to TRBD1. J was trimmed by 5 bases and V by 0 bases; bases with no gene match: 5. Germline values: CDR1 MNHEY, CDR2 SVGAGI. The CDR3 is 15 amino acids. As DNA, the CDR3 is TGTGCCAGCAGTTACTCGGGACAGGGAGGCAACGAGCAGTACTTC. It yields the protein CASSYSGQGGNEQYF.

This chain links TRBV2 with TRBJ2-5; the match to TRBD2 covers 10 bases. The ends lost 6 bases at V and 0 bases at J; junction bases unmatched: 1. This CDR3 is built from 14 residues. From germline, CDR1 is SNHLY and CDR2 FYNNEI. CDR3: CASRGTSDQETQYF. CDR3 nucleotide sequence: TGTGCCAGCAGGGGGACTAGCGACCAAGAGACCCAGTACTTC.

This sequence joins TRBV5-1 and TRBJ2-7, with a tentative D call TRBD2 (5 bases). The CDR3 covers 15 residues. The V gene lost 4 bases and the J gene lost 0 bases, with 14 bases spanning the gap. The germline CDR1 and CDR2 sequences are SGHRS and YFSETQ. This chain's CDR3 is CASSPTGGSSYEQYF. The CDR3 nucleotides read TGCGCCAGCAGCCCCACCGGCGGGTCCTCCTACGAGCAGTACTTC.

A few counts support this clone. The rearrangement joins TRBV5-1 to TRBJ2-4, with D perhaps matching TRBD2 (5 bases). Looked up from germline, CDR1 is SGHRS and CDR2 is YFSETQ. This CDR3 contains 15 residues. V lost 2 bases, J lost 6 bases, and 15 bases lay in between. In DNA form, the CDR3 reads TGCGCCAGCAGCTTTGACCTCGGGGATGCAAACATTCAGTACTTC. Its protein is CASSFDLGDANIQYF.

CDR3 region: CASSNPRDPRRSPLHF. CDR3 sequence (DNA): TGTGCCAGTAGTAATCCCCGGGACCCGAGGAGGTCACCCCTCCACTTT. The genes are TRBV19 and TRBJ1-6; possible D gene TRBD1, 5 bases. The CDR3 contains 16 residues. V gave up 4 bases and J gave up 10 bases, with 20 bases separating them. In germline, CDR1 is LNHDA, CDR2 SQIVND (reference sequence). The complete variable domain, with remaining parts taken from reference TRBV19 and TRBJ1-6, reads DGGITQSPKYLFRKEGQNVTLSCEQNLNHDAMYWYRQDPGQGLRLIYYSQIVNDFQKGDIAEGYSVSREKKESFPLTVTSAQKNPTAFYLCASSNPRDPRRSPLHFGNGTRLTVT.

The chain links TRBV5-4 to TRBJ1-1; 7 bases fit TRBD1. Trimming removed 4 bases from V and 0 bases from J; junction bases left unmatched: 3. Per the germline V gene, CDR1 is SGHNT and CDR2 is YYREEE (reference sequence). The CDR3 spans 14 residues. This CDR3 is CASSRGQMNTEAFF. CDR3 nucleotides: TGTGCCAGCAGCCGGGGACAGATGAACACTGAAGCTTTCTTT.

This clone was recorded a few times. The chain couples TRBV27 to TRBJ1-4, with 7 bases that match TRBD1. J was trimmed by 2 bases and V by 0 bases; bases with no gene match: 0. The CDR3 has 15 residues. Germline V gene lookup returns CDR1 MNHEY and CDR2 SMNVEV (reference sequence). The CDR3 here is CASSLSGQTNEKLFF. The CDR3 region has the DNA TGTGCCAGCAGTTTATCGGGACAGACTAATGAAAAACTGTTTTTT.

The rearrangement uses TRBV4-1 and TRBJ1-1; D is ambiguous. Trimming stripped 3 bases from V and 2 bases from J, with 1 base between. The CDR3 has 11 residues. Germline V gives CDR1 MGHRA, CDR2 YSYEKL. The CDR3 spells CASSHNTEAFF. As DNA, the CDR3 is TGCGCCAGCAGCCATAACACTGAAGCTTTCTTT.

This clone was counted a single time. The gene calls are TRBV10-2 and TRBJ2-4; D may correspond to TRBD1 or TRBD2 (6 bases each). Germline V gene lookup returns CDR1 WSHSY and CDR2 SAAADI. Trimming removed 5 bases at V and 0 bases at J, with 14 bases between. CDR3 size: 16 residues. The CDR3 loop reads CASSRTGALAKNIQYF. CDR3 DNA sequence: TGCGCCAGCAGTCGGACGGGGGCCCTAGCCAAAAACATTCAGTACTTC.

V and J are TRBV19 and TRBJ1-4, with D perhaps matching TRBD1 (5 bases). CDR1 is LNHDA, CDR2 SQIVND, per germline (reference sequence). Trimming removed 3 bases at V and 12 bases at J, with 17 bases between. This CDR3 contains 14 residues. The CDR3 nucleotides are TGTGCCAGTAGTATCGGGGCAGCCTCCGTGGAACTGTTTTTT. It yields the protein CASSIGAASVELFF.

This chain links TRBV7-3 with TRBJ2-2; D gene ambiguous. Germline CDR1 and CDR2: SGHTA and FQGTGA. CDR3 size: 15 residues. Trimming pared 3 bases from V and 1 base from J, leaving 9 bases between. The CDR3, as DNA: TGTGCCAGCAGCTTCCAACCGGGGAACACCGGGGAGCTGTTTTTT. It is translated as CASSFQPGNTGELFF.

V and J are TRBV5-4 and TRBJ2-2; D is ambiguous. Germline loops: CDR1 SGHNT, CDR2 YYREEE (reference sequence). With 0 bases removed from V and 1 base from J, the gap between germline ends came to 13 bases. The CDR3 has 17 amino acids. This chain's CDR3 is CASSLDLLSGNTGELFF. CDR3 in DNA: TGTGCCAGCAGCTTGGATCTCCTCTCGGGGAACACCGGGGAGCTGTTTTTT. Complete variable domain (other parts from reference TRBV5-4 and TRBJ2-2): ETGVTQSPTHLIKTRGQQVTLRCSSQSGHNTVSWYQQALGQGPQFIFQYYREEENGRGNFPPRFSGLQFPNYSSELNVNALELDDSALYLCASSLDLLSGNTGELFFGEGSRLTVL.

The chain recombines TRBV5-5 with TRBJ2-6, with 9 bases that match TRBD1. With V trimmed by 4 bases and J by 2 bases, 7 bases remained unmatched. The CDR3 sequence is 17 residues long. Germline values: CDR1 SGHKS, CDR2 YYEKEE (reference sequence). The CDR3 coding sequence is TGTGCCAGCAGCGATTACAGGGGGCGCACTGGGGCCAACGTCCTGACTTTC. Translated: CASSDYRGRTGANVLTF. Full variable domain (rest looked up from reference TRBV5-5 and TRBJ2-6): DAGVTQSPTHLIKTRGQQVTLRCSPISGHKSVSWYQQVLGQGPQFIFQYYEKEERGRGNFPDRFSARQFPNYSSELNVNALLLGDSALYLCASSDYRGRTGANVLTFGAGSRLTVL.

This chain connects TRBV15 to TRBJ1-2; D gene ambiguous. This CDR3 contains 13 residues. Germline CDR1 is LNHNV and CDR2 is YYDKDF (reference sequence). Deletions cut 3 bases from V and 3 bases from J, with 8 bases between. The CDR3 region has the DNA TGTGCCACCAGCAGTGAACGGCACTATGGCTACACCTTC. Translated, it gives CATSSERHYGYTF.

The genes are TRBV19 and TRBJ1-6, with D possibly matching TRBD1 (5 bases). CDR1 is LNHDA, CDR2 SQIVND, per germline (reference sequence). V lost 9 bases, J lost 0 bases, and 12 bases lay in between. The CDR3 covers 15 residues. The CDR3 DNA is TGTGCCAGCAGGGAGGATGGCTCCTATAATTCACCCCTCCACTTT. It yields the protein CASREDGSYNSPLHF.

This clone was seen a handful of times. V gene TRBV14 combines with J gene TRBJ2-5; D is unclear. The V gene lost 4 bases and the J gene lost 5 bases, with 11 bases spanning the gap. Germline V gene lookup returns CDR1 SGHDN and CDR2 FVKESK. The CDR3 loop spans 13 amino acids. The CDR3 sequence: CASSPILGETQYF. In DNA, the CDR3 is TGTGCCAGCAGCCCAATTCTTGGTGAGACCCAGTACTTC.

The gene calls are TRBV19 and TRBJ2-6, with D unclear. Germline V CDR1 and CDR2: LNHDA, SQIVND (reference sequence). The CDR3 has 16 residues. V gave up 7 bases and J gave up 0 bases, with 13 bases separating them. CDR3 sequence: CASMSEPNSGANVLTF. In nucleotides, the CDR3 is TGTGCCAGTATGTCAGAACCTAACTCTGGGGCCAACGTCCTGACTTTC.

The rearrangement links TRBV4-2 to TRBJ2-2; 11 bases line up with TRBD1. The CDR3 length is 18 residues. Germline V gives CDR1 LGHNA, CDR2 YNFKEQ. The V and J ends lost 3 bases and 3 bases, in that order; junction bases with no gene match: 9. This chain's CDR3 is CASSHGSRDRGDTGELFF. The CDR3, as DNA: TGTGCCAGCAGCCATGGATCCCGGGACAGGGGGGACACCGGGGAGCTGTTTTTT.

The genes are TRBV6-5 and TRBJ2-3; 7 bases agree with TRBD2. The CDR3 is 15 amino acids. The V gene's germline CDR1 is MNHEY and CDR2 SVGAGI. The CDR3: CATSWSGGGTDTQYF. In DNA form, the CDR3 reads TGTGCGACGAGTTGGAGTGGGGGGGGCACAGATACGCAGTATTTT.

Comment on this clone: A junction boundary mismatches the germline segment, possibly from a read error. The gene calls are TRBV5-4 and TRBJ2-3, with D unresolved. The CDR3 length is 15 residues. Germline CDR1 is SGHNT and CDR2 is YYREEE (reference sequence). The DNA for the CDR3 is TGTGCCACCAGCAGCTTCAAGCCGGCTTCCGATACGCAGTATTTT. Protein: CATSSFKPASDTQYF.

The chain couples TRBV28 to TRBJ2-3; 10 nucleotides match TRBD2. V lost 10 bases and J lost 6; bases outside the gene matches: 7. The CDR3 length is 13 residues. Germline V gives CDR1 MDHEN, CDR2 SYDVKM. CDR3 protein: CATSSGSRDTQYF. Written as DNA, the CDR3 is TGTGCCACCTCTAGCGGGAGTCGGGATACGCAGTATTTT.

This clone was recorded once. The genes are TRBV19 and TRBJ2-1; TRBD1 is a possible D gene (6 bases). CDR1 LNHDA and CDR2 SQIVND come from the germline V gene (reference sequence). The CDR3 totals 13 residues. Between the trimmed V and J ends, which lost 3 bases and 7 bases, there was a span of 10 bases. CDR3 loop: CASSMEQGNEQFF. The CDR3 nucleotides are TGTGCCAGTAGTATGGAACAGGGAAATGAGCAGTTCTTC.

This chain connects TRBV27 to TRBJ2-7; tentatively, D is TRBD1 (6 bases). Germline V gene lookup returns CDR1 MNHEY and CDR2 SMNVEV (reference sequence). This CDR3 is built from 14 residues. Trimming removed 5 bases from V and 1 base from J, with 12 bases in between. CDR3 coding DNA: TGTGCCAGCAGTAAGCGGACAGAATCCTACGAGCAGTACTTC. It encodes CASSKRTESYEQYF.